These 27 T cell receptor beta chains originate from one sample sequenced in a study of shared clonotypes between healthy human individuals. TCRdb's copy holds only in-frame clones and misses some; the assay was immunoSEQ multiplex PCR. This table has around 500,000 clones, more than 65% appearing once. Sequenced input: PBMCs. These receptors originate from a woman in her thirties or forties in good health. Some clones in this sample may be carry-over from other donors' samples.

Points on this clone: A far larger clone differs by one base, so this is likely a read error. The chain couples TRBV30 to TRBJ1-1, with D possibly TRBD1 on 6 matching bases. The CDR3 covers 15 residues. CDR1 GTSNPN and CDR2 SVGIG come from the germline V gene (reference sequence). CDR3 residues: CAWSLGQKKNTKAFF. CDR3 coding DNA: TGTGCCTGGAGCCTTGGACAGAAAAAGAACACTAAAGCTTTCTTT.

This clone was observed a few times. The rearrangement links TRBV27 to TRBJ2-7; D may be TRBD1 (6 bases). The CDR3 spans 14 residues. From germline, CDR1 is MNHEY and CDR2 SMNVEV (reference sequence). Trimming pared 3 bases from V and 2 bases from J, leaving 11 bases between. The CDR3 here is CASSLVAGAYEQYF. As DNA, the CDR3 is TGTGCCAGCAGTTTGGTCGCAGGGGCCTACGAGCAGTACTTC.

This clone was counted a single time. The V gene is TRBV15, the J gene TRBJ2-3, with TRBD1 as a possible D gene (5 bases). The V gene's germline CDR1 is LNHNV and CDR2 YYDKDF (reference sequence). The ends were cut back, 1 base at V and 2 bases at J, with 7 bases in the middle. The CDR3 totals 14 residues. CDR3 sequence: CATSRAGPTDTQYF. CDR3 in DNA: TGTGCCACCAGCAGAGCAGGGCCCACAGATACGCAGTATTTT.

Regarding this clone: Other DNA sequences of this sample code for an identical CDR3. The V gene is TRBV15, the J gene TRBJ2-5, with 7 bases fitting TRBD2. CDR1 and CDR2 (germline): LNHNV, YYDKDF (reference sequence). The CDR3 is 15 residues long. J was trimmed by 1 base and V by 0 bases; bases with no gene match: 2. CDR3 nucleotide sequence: TGTGCCACCAGCAGAGACCTAGCGGTCCAAGAGACCCAGTACTTC. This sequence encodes CATSRDLAVQETQYF.

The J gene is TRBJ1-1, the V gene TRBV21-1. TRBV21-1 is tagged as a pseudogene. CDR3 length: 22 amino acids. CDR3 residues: CASSKDWVGAGQASPNTTEAFF. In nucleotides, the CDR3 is TGTGCCAGCAGCAAAGATTGGGTTGGTGCGGGACAAGCATCCCCGAATACTACTGAAGCTTTCTTT.

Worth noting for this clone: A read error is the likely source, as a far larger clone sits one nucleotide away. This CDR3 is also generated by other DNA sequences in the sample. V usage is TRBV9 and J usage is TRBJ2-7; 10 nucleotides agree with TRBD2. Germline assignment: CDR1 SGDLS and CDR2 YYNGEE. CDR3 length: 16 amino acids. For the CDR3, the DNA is TGTGCCAGTAGCGTAGGGCCTAGCGGGGGATCCTACGAGCAGTACTTC. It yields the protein CASSVGPSGGSYEQYF.

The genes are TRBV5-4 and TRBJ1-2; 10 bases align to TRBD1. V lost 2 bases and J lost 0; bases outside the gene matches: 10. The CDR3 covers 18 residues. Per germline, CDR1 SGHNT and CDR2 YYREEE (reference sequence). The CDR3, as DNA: TGTGCCAGCAGCTTAAAGGGACAGGGGACAAGAGCTAACTATGGCTACACCTTC. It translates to CASSLKGQGTRANYGYTF.

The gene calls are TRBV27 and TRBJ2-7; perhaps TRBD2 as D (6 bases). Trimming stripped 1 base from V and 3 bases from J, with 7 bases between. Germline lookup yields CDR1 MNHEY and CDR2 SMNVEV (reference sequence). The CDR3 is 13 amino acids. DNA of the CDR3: TGTGCCAGCAGTTTATTGCGGGGCTACGAGCAGTACTTC. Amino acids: CASSLLRGYEQYF.

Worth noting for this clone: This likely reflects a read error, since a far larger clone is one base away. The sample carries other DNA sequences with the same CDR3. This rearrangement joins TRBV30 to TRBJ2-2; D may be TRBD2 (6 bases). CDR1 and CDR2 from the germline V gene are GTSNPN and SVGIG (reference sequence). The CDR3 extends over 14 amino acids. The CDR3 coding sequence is TGTGCCTGGAGCCGGGACTTCAACACCGGTGAGCTGTTTTTT. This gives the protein CAWSRDFNTGELFF.

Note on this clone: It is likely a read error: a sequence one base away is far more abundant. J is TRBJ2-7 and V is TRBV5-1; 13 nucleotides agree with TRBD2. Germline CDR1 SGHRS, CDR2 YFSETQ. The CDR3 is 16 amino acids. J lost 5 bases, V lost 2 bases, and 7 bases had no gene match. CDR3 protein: CASSFTLAGGPNEQYF. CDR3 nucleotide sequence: TGCGCCAGCAGCTTTACACTAGCGGGAGGGCCAAACGAGCAGTACTTC.

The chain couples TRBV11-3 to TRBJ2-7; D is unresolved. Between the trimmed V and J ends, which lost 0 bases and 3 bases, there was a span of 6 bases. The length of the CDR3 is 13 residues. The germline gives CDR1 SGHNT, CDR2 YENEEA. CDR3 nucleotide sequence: TGTGCCAGCAGCTTAGATTCGGACTACGAGCAGTACTTC. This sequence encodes CASSLDSDYEQYF.

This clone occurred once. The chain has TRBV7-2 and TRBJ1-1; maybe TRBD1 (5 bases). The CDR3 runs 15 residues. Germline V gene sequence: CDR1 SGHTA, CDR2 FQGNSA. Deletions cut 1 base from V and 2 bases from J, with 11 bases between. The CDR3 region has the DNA TGTGCCAGCAGCTTAGTGACGGGGGTTAACACTGAAGCTTTCTTT. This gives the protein CASSLVTGVNTEAFF.

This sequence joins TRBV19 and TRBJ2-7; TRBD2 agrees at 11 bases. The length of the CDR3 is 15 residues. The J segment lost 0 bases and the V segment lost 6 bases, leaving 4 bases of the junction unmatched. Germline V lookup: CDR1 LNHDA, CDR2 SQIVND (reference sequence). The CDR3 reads CASRRTSGSSYEQYF. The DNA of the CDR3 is TGTGCCAGTAGGCGAACTAGCGGGAGCTCCTACGAGCAGTACTTC.

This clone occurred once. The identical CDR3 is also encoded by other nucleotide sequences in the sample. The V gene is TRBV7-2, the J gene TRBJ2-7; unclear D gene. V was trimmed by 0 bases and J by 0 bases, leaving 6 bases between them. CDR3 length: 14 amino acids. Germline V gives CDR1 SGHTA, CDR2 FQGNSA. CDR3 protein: CASSLAGGSYEQYF. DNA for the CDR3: TGTGCCAGCAGCTTAGCGGGTGGCTCCTACGAGCAGTACTTC.

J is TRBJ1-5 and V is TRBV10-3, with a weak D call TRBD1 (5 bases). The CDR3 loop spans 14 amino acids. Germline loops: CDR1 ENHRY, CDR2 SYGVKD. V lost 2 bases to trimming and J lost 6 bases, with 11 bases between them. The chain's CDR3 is CAISEEGQFQPQHF. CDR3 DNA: TGTGCCATCAGTGAGGAGGGGCAGTTTCAGCCCCAGCATTTT.

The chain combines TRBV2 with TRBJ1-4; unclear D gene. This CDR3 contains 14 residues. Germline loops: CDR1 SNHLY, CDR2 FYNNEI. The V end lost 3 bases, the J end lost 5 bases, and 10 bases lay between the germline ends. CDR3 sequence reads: CASSEVSENEKLFF. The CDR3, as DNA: TGTGCCAGCAGTGAGGTGTCGGAGAATGAAAAACTGTTTTTT.

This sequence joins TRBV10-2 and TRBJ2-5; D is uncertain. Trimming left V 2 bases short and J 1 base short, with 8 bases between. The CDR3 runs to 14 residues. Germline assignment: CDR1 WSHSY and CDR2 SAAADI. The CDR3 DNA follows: TGCGCCAGCAGTGAGAAGAGGAGCCAAGAGACCCAGTACTTC. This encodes CASSEKRSQETQYF.

CDR3 nucleotides: TGTGCCAGCAGTCGGAACAGAGATCAGCCCCAGCATTTT. Protein sequence: CASSRNRDQPQHF. The chain joins TRBV6-5 to TRBJ1-5; D not resolved. The V end was cut by 5 bases, the J end by 5 bases, with 10 bases between. This CDR3 has 13 amino acids. Germline V gene sequence: CDR1 MNHEY, CDR2 SVGAGI.

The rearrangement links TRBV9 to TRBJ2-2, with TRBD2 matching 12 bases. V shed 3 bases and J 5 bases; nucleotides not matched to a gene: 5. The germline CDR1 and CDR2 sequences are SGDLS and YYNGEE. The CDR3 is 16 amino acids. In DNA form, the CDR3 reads TGTGCCAGCAGCGCGACTAGCGGGAGTTGGACCGGGGAGCTGTTTTTT. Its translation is CASSATSGSWTGELFF.

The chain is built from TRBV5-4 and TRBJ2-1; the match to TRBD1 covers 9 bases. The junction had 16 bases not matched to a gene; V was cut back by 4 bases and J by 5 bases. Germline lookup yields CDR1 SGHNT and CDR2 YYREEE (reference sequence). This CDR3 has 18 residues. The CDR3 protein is CASSPTGGFRDRDNEQFF. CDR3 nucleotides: TGTGCCAGCAGCCCAACAGGGGGCTTTCGGGACCGAGACAATGAGCAGTTCTTC.

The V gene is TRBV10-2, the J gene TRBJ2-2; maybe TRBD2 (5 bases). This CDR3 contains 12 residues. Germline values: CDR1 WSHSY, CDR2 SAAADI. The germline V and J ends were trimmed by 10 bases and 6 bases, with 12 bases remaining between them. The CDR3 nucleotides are TGCGCCACCCAGGAGGTTCCCGGGGAGCTGTTTTTT. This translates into CATQEVPGELFF.

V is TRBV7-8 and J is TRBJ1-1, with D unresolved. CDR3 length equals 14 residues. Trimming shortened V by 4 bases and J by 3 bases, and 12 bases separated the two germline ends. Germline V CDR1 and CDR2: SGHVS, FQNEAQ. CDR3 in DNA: TGTGCCAGCAGCTCCAACGCCGACTACACTGAAGCTTTCTTT. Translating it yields CASSSNADYTEAFF. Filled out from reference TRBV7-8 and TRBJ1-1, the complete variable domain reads GAGVSQSPRYKVAKRGQDVALRCDPISGHVSLFWYQQALGQGPEFLTYFQNEAQLDKSGLPSDRFFAERPEGSVSTLKIQRTQQEDSAVYLCASSSNADYTEAFFGQGTRLTVV.

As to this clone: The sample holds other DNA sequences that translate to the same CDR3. CDR3 sequence reads: CASSPAGTYEQYF. Here the CDR3 DNA reads TGTGCCAGCTCACCTGCGGGGACCTACGAGCAGTACTTC. The rearrangement uses TRBV18 and TRBJ2-7, with a weak D call TRBD2 (6 bases). CDR1 and CDR2 (germline): KGHSH, LQKENI. The CDR3 consists of 13 residues. V lost 3 bases and J lost 2, with 8 bases in between. Supplemented by reference TRBV18 and TRBJ2-7, the full variable domain reads NAGVMQNPRHLVRRRGQEARLRCSPMKGHSHVYWYRQLPEEGLKFMVYLQKENIIDESGMPKERFSAEFPKEGPSILRIQQVVRGDSAAYFCASSPAGTYEQYFGPGTRLTVT.

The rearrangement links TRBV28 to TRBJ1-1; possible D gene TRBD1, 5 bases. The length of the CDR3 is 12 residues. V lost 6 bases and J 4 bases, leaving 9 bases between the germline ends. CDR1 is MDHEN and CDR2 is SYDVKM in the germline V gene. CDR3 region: CASRSQGTEAFF. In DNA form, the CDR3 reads TGTGCCAGCAGGTCGCAGGGCACTGAAGCTTTCTTT.

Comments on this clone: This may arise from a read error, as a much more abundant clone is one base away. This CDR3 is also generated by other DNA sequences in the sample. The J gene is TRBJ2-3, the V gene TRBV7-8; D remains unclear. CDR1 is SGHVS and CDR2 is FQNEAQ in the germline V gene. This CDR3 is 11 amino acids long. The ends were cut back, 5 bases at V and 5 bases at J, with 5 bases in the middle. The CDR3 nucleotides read TGTGCCAGCAGCCTTCGAGATACGCAGTATTTT. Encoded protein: CASSLRDTQYF.

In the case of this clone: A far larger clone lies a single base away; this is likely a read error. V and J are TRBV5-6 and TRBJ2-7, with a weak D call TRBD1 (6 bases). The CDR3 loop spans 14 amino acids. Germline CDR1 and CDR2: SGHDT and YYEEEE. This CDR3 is CVSSYQQGPYEQYF. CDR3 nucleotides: TGTGTCAGCAGCTATCAGCAGGGGCCCTACGAGCAGTACTTC.

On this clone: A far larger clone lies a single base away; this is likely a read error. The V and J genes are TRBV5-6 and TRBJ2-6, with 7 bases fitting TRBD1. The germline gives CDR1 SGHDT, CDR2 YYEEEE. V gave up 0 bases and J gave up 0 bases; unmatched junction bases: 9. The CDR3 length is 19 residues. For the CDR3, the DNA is TGTGCCAGCAGCTTGGCCGACAGGGATTGGGTCTCTGGGGCCAACGTCCTGACTTTC. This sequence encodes CASSLADRDWVSGANVLTF.